The 17 T cell receptor beta chains below were found in one sample sequenced in a study of T cell responses to AZD1222 COVID-19 vaccine. Here immunoSEQ multiplex PCR was the method, and the copy in TCRdb shows in-frame clones only, minus some. The table shows 150,000 or so clones, with about 87% occurring only once. The sample consisted of peripheral blood, taken on day 0 of AZD1222 vaccination. Receptors were obtained from an adult in good health.

Written as DNA, the CDR3 is TGTGCCAGCAGGCCCGGACAGGGAGTTAGCTCTGGAAACACCATATATTTT. It specifies CASRPGQGVSSGNTIYF. The V and J genes are TRBV2 and TRBJ1-3; 8 bases line up with TRBD1. Germline V CDR1 and CDR2: SNHLY, FYNNEI. V gave up 6 bases and J gave up 0 bases; unmatched junction bases: 10. CDR3 length: 17 residues. The complete variable domain, with remaining parts taken from reference TRBV2 and TRBJ1-3, reads EPEVTQTPSHQVTQMGQEVILRCVPISNHLYFYWYRQILGQKVEFLVSFYNNEISEKSEIFDDQFSVERPDGSNFTLKIRSTKLEDSAMYFCASRPGQGVSSGNTIYFGEGSWLTVV.

This clone was recorded a few times. This chain connects TRBV5-5 to TRBJ1-1, with 7 bases that match TRBD1. Germline CDR1 reads SGHKS; CDR2 reads YYEKEE (reference sequence). V was clipped by 1 base and J by 0 bases; unmatched bases: 15. This CDR3 spans 19 amino acids. In DNA form, the CDR3 reads TGTGCCAGCAGCTTGTGGCCCGGGGAATGGCAGGGGGTGAACACTGAAGCTTTCTTT. This sequence encodes CASSLWPGEWQGVNTEAFF.

The rearrangement links TRBV19 to TRBJ1-5; 10 bases line up with TRBD1. The trim removed 3 bases at V and 2 bases at J, leaving 4 bases unmatched. There are 16 residues in the CDR3. From germline, CDR1 is LNHDA and CDR2 SQIVND (reference sequence). The CDR3 DNA reads TGTGCCAGTAGTATGCCGGGACAGGGGCGCAATCAGCCCCAGCATTTT. It specifies CASSMPGQGRNQPQHF.

This sequence joins TRBV7-9 and TRBJ2-1; D unresolved. V was pared by 0 bases and J by 6 bases, with 12 bases between. The CDR3 length is 15 residues. In germline, CDR1 is SEHNR, CDR2 FQNEAQ (reference sequence). The CDR3 spells CASSLANPPVNEQFF. CDR3 coding DNA: TGTGCCAGCAGCTTAGCGAATCCTCCGGTCAATGAGCAGTTCTTC.

The rearrangement uses TRBV7-9 and TRBJ1-2; 7 bases are a match to TRBD1. The CDR3 length is 13 residues. CDR1 and CDR2 (germline): SEHNR, FQNEAQ (reference sequence). Trimming removed 7 bases from V and 8 bases from J; junction bases left unmatched: 10. CDR3 protein: CASIARQGDGYTF. The CDR3 DNA reads TGTGCCAGCATCGCCAGACAGGGTGACGGCTACACCTTC.

V usage is TRBV19 and J usage is TRBJ1-1, with a tentative D call TRBD1 (6 bases). CDR1 is LNHDA and CDR2 is SQIVND in the germline V gene (reference sequence). The CDR3 loop spans 18 amino acids. The V end lost 3 bases, the J end lost 0 bases, and 20 bases lay between the germline ends. CDR3 nucleotides: TGTGCCAGTAGTATCCTCATTACTATAACAGGGCTGAACACTGAAGCTTTCTTT. This translates into CASSILITITGLNTEAFF.

The V gene is TRBV21-1, the J gene TRBJ1-5; the DNA was not used to check the table's D call, TRBD1. TRBV21-1 constitutes a pseudogene. The CDR3 length is 20 residues. DNA of the CDR3: TGTGCCAGCAGTCAAAAAGGGCTAAGGACAGGAAGCAATAGCAATCAGCCCCAGCATTTT. Its translation: CASSQKGLRTGSNSNQPQHF.

The gene calls are TRBV2 and TRBJ1-3; 8 nucleotides match TRBD1. The CDR3 runs 15 residues. From germline, CDR1 is SNHLY and CDR2 FYNNEI. The trim removed 8 bases at V and 0 bases at J, leaving 6 bases unmatched. The CDR3 is CASSRTGPSGNTIYF. DNA for the CDR3: TGTGCCAGCTCCCGGACAGGGCCCTCTGGAAACACCATATATTTT.

V is TRBV12-3 or TRBV12-4 and J is TRBJ2-7; D not certain. This CDR3 is built from 11 residues. Trimming shortened V by 2 bases and J by 7 bases, and 6 bases separated the two germline ends. The DNA of the CDR3 is TGTGCCAGCAGTTTACTTCGGGAGCAGTACTTC. It yields the protein CASSLLREQYF.

CDR3 sequence (DNA): TGTGCCAGCACCCTAGGCAGGGGGCTTGGCTACACCTTC. It codes for CASTLGRGLGYTF. The chain is built from TRBV12-3 or TRBV12-4 and TRBJ1-2; 8 bases line up with TRBD1. V lost 7 bases, J lost 7 bases, and 8 bases stayed unmatched. The CDR3 has 13 residues.

J is TRBJ2-2 and V is TRBV3-1 (or the pseudogene TRBV3-2); D unclear. Germline lookup yields CDR1 LGHDT and CDR2 YNNKEL (reference sequence). Trimming removed 3 bases from V and 3 bases from J, with 2 bases in between. The CDR3 has 12 amino acids. The CDR3 DNA sequence: TGTGCCAGCAGCCACGACACCGGGGAGCTGTTTTTT. Encoded protein: CASSHDTGELFF.

This clone has only a few counts. The chain uses TRBV5-1 and TRBJ1-6; D not resolved. V lost 1 base and J 5 bases, leaving 10 bases between the germline ends. The CDR3 extends over 15 amino acids. Germline V CDR1 and CDR2: SGHRS, YFSETQ. DNA for the CDR3: TGCGCCAGCAGCTTGTTCCCAAGAGATAATTCACCCCTCCACTTT. Its protein is CASSLFPRDNSPLHF.

V usage is TRBV7-3 and J usage is TRBJ1-3; D unclear. Trimming stripped 3 bases from V and 2 bases from J, with 11 bases between. The CDR3 loop spans 15 amino acids. Germline loops: CDR1 SGHTA, CDR2 FQGTGA. DNA of the CDR3: TGTGCCAGCAGCTTGTCCCTAAGCCCTGGAAACACCATATATTTT. Its protein is CASSLSLSPGNTIYF.

The chain is built from TRBV5-6 and TRBJ2-5; D is unclear. Germline CDR1 and CDR2: SGHDT and YYEEEE. The CDR3 contains 12 residues. With 4 bases removed from V and 2 bases from J, the gap between germline ends came to 6 bases. CDR3: CASSRMQETQYF. Here the CDR3 DNA reads TGTGCCAGCAGCCGTATGCAAGAGACCCAGTACTTC.

This clone came up once. The chain is built from TRBV9 and TRBJ2-7; either TRBD1 or TRBD2 may fit D (8 bases each). The CDR3 length is 17 residues. V was cut by 10 bases and J by 4 bases, with 30 bases left in between. CDR1 is SGDLS and CDR2 is YYNGEE in the germline V gene. The DNA for the CDR3 is TGTGCCTCCTCCTCAGGGACAGGCGGGGGGTGGCCGTACGAGCAGTACTTC. The encoded protein is CASSSGTGGGWPYEQYF. Full variable domain (outside the CDR3, taken from reference TRBV9 and TRBJ2-7): DSGVTQTPKHLITATGQRVTLRCSPRSGDLSVYWYQQSLDQGLQFLIQYYNGEERAKGNILERFSAQQFPDLHSELNLSSLELGDSALYFCASSSGTGGGWPYEQYFGPGTRLTVT.

The CDR3 loop is CASSPGGGGSPLHF. The CDR3 nucleotides read TGTGCCAGCAGCCCCGGGGGGGGCGGTTCACCCCTCCACTTT. The gene calls are TRBV7-2 and TRBJ1-6, with a possible D match to TRBD1 (6 bases). The V and J ends lost 5 bases and 9 bases respectively, with 14 bases between them. The CDR3 runs 14 residues. Germline V gene lookup returns CDR1 SGHTA and CDR2 FQGNSA.

The chain employs TRBV19 and TRBJ2-1, with D uncertain. Germline V gives CDR1 LNHDA, CDR2 SQIVND (reference sequence). Trimming removed 5 bases at V and 0 bases at J, with 8 bases between. The CDR3 contains 14 residues. CDR3 sequence reads: CASSVGSSYNEQFF. The CDR3 DNA reads as TGTGCCAGTAGTGTCGGCAGCTCCTACAATGAGCAGTTCTTC.